This T cell receptor beta chain originates from a study of patients and donors after allogeneic stem cell transplantation. TCRdb called the RT-PCR reads again in MiXCR, with one record for every CDR3 protein. The table records fewer than 500,000 distinct CDR3 sequences, more than 15% of them present only once. V gave up 8 bases and J gave up 0 bases; unmatched junction bases: 4. This CDR3 has 15 residues. CDR1 SGHVS and CDR2 FNYEAQ come from the germline V gene. The rearrangement links TRBV7-6 to TRBJ1-3; TRBD1 agrees at 10 bases. The origin of this receptor is a human donor who was either an allogeneic HSCT recipient or a stem cell or donor lymphocyte infusion donor (not recorded which). It is not recorded whose cells these are; they may come from a transplant donor. The specimen sequenced was blood, either unsorted or a sorted T cell fraction (not recorded which). The CDR3 coding sequence is TGTGCCAGCGGACAGGGGGGTTACTCTGGAAACACCATATATTTT. Encoded protein: CASGQGGYSGNTIYF.